This T cell receptor (beta chain) is from a study of T cells in Graves' hyperthyroidism and ophthalmopathy. The study's findings and limits: Most thyroid clonotypes that were expanded above 0.001 also turned up in blood. Model output signaled ophthalmopathy a median roughly 6.5 months ahead of onset.

Uncontrolled infection, other autoimmune disease, pregnancy or lactation led to exclusion. Based on clinical symptoms, serum thyroxine and TRAb, thyroid ultrasound and orbital computed tomography, diagnoses were reached. In the case of this clonotype: Its target is unknown.

Amplification of TCR beta CDR3 regions used RNA as the template. The HTBI primer set was used in a first-round RT-PCR of the TCR CDR3. TCRdb called the multiplex PCR reads again in MiXCR, with one record for every CDR3 protein. This table holds roughly 550,000 distinct CDR3 sequences, 15% to 20% found once. Germline-derived CDR1 and CDR2 are DFQATT and SNEGSKA (reference sequence). This CDR3 has 15 residues. V lost 0 bases and J lost 6, with 15 bases in between. The sample comprised blood. This receptor was taken from a young woman with Graves' ophthalmopathy. J is TRBJ2-1 and V is TRBV20-1, with D possibly being TRBD1 or TRBD2 (5 bases each). CDR3 DNA: TGCAGTGCTAGAGACGGGGCTAGACAAACCAATGAGCAGTTCTTC. Its protein product is CSARDGARQTNEQFF.